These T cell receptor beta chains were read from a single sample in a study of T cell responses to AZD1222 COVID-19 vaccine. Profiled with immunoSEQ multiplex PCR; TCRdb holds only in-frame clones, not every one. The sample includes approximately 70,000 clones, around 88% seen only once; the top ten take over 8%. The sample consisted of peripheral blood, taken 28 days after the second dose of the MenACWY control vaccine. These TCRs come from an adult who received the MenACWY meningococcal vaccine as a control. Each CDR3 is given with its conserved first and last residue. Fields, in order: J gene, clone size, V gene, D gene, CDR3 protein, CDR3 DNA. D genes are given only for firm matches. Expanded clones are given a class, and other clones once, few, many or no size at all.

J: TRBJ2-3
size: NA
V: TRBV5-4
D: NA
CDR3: CASRGRVEDTQYF
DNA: TGTGCCAGCAGGGGCAGGGTGGAAGATACGCAGTATTTT

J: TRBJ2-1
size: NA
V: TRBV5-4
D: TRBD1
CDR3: CASSLVGRGRDEQFF
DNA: TGTGCCAGCAGCTTGGTTGGCAGGGGGCGAGATGAGCAGTTCTTC

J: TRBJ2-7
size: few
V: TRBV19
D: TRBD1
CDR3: CASSFRKGQGSYEQYF
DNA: TGTGCCAGTAGTTTCCGTAAAGGACAGGGTTCCTACGAGCAGTACTTC

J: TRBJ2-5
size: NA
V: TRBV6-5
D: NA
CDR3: CASIQTRRETQYF
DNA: TGTGCCAGCATCCAAACGCGTAGGGAGACCCAGTACTTC

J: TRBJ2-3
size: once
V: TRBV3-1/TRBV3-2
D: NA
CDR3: CASAPGHRADTQYF
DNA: TGTGCCAGTGCCCCGGGACATCGGGCAGATACGCAGTATTTT

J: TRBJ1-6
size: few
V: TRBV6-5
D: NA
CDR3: CASTPGEYSNSPLHF
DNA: TGTGCCAGCACTCCTGGGGAATATTCGAATTCACCCCTCCACTTT

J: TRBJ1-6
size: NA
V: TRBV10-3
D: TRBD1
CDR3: CAISSGTGVDNSPLHF
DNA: TGTGCCATCAGCTCGGGGACAGGGGTGGACAATTCACCCCTCCACTTT

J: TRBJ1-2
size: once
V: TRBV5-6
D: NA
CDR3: CASSLGARGYGYTF
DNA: TGTGCCAGCAGCTTGGGAGCCAGGGGTTATGGCTACACCTTC

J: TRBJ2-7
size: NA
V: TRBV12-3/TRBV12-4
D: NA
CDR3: CASSLISYEQYF
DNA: TGTGCCAGCAGTTTGATCTCCTACGAGCAGTACTTC

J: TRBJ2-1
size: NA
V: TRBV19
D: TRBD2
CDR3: CASSMTGLAGRNEQFF
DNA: TGTGCCAGTAGTATGACGGGACTAGCGGGGAGAAATGAGCAGTTCTTC

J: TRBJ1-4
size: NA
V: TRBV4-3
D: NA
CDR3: CASSHPLSGTNEKLFF
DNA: TGCGCCAGCAGCCATCCCTTGAGTGGGACTAATGAAAAACTGTTTTTT

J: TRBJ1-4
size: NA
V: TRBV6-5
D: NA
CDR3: CASSFEWGAGEKLFF
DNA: TGTGCCAGCAGTTTCGAGTGGGGGGCCGGTGAAAAACTGTTTTTT

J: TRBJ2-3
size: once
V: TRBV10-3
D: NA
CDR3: CAITPERDGYTQYF
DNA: TGTGCCATCACCCCGGAGAGGGATGGGTATACGCAGTATTTT

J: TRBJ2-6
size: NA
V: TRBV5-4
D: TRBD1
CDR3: CASSLDRGANVLTF
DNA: TGTGCCAGCAGCTTGGACAGGGGAGCCAACGTCCTGACTTTC

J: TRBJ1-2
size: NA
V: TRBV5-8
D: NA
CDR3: CASSLSPAVAGYTF
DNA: TGTGCCAGCAGCTTGTCCCCCGCAGTCGCTGGCTACACCTTC

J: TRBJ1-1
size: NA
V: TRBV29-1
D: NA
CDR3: CSVPSGIREAFF
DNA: TGCAGCGTCCCTTCGGGGATTAGGGAAGCTTTCTTT

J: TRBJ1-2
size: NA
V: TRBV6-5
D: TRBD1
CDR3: CASSPLAQGINGYTF
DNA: TGTGCCAGCAGTCCATTGGCACAGGGGATAAATGGCTACACCTTC

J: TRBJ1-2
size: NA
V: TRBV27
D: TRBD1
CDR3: CASSITGDYGYTF
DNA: TGTGCCAGCAGCATCACAGGGGACTATGGCTACACCTTC

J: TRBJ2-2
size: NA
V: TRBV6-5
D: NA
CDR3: CASKGTGELFF
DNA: TGTGCCAGCAAGGGAACCGGGGAGCTGTTTTTT